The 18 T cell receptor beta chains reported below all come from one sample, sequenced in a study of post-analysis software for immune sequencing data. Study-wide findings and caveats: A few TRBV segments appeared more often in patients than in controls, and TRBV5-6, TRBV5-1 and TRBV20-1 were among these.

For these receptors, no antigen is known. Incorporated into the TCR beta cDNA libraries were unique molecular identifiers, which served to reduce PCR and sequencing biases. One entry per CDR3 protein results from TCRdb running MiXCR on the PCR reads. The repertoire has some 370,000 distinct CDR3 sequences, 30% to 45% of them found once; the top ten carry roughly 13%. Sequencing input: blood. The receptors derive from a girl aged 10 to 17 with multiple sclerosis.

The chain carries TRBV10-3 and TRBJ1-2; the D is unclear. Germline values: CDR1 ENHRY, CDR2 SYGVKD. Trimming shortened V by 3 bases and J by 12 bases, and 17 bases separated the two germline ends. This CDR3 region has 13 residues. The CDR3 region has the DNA TGTGCCATCAGTGACCTCGGGAGGAAGGACCACACCTTC. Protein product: CAISDLGRKDHTF.

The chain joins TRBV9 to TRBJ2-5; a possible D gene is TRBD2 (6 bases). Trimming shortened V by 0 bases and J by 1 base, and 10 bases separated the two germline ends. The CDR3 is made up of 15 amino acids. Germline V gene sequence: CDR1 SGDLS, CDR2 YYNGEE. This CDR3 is CASSVGRGIQETQYF. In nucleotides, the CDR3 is TGTGCCAGCAGCGTAGGTCGGGGGATCCAAGAGACCCAGTACTTC.

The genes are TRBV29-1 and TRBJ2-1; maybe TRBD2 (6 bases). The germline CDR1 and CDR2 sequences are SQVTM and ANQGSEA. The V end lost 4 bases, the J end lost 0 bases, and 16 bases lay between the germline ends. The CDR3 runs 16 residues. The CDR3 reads CSVVTGGASSYNEQFF. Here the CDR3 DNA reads TGCAGCGTTGTCACCGGAGGGGCAAGCTCCTACAATGAGCAGTTCTTC.

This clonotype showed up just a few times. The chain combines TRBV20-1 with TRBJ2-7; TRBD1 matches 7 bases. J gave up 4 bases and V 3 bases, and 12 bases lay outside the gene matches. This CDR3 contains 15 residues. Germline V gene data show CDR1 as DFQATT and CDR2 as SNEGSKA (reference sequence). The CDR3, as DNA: TGCAGTGCTAGCCTAGGGGGCTTCCCACAGTACGAGCAGTACTTC. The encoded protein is CSASLGGFPQYEQYF.

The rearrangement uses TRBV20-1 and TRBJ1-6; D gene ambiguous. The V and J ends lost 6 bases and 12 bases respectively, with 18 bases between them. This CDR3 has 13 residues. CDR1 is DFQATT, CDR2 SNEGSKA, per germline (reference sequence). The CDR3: CSAGAAGRGPLHF. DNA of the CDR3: TGCAGTGCCGGAGCGGCGGGTCGTGGACCCCTCCACTTT.

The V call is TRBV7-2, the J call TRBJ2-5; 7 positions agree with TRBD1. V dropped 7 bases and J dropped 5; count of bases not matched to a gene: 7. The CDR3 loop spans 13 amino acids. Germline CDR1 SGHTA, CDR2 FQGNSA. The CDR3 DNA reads TGTGCCAGCACCCGACAGGGCTCGGAGACCCAGTACTTC. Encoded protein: CASTRQGSETQYF.

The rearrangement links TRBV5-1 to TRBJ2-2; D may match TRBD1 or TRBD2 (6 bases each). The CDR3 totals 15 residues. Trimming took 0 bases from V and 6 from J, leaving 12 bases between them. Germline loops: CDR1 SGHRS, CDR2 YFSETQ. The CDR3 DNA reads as TGCGCCAGCAGCTTGGGGCCGGGGGCGGCCGGGGAGCTGTTTTTT. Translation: CASSLGPGAAGELFF.

DNA of the CDR3: TGTGCCAGCATTAACAGCCGAACAATGAACACTGAAGCTTTCTTT. This codes for CASINSRTMNTEAFF. This chain joins TRBV25-1 and TRBJ1-1, with D hard to call. Germline assignment: CDR1 MGHDK and CDR2 SYGVNS. The V end lost 7 bases, the J end lost 0 bases, and 15 bases lay between the germline ends. The CDR3 runs 15 residues.

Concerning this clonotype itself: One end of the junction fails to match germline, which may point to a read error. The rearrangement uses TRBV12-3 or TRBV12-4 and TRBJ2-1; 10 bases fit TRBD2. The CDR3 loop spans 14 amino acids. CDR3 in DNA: TGTGCCTGCAGTTTTAGCGGGGGGCTAGATGAGCAGTTCTTC. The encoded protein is CACSFSGGLDEQFF.

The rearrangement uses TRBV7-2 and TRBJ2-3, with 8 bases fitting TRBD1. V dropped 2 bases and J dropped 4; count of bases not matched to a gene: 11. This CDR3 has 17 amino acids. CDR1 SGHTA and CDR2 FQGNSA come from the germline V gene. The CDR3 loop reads CASSLTWAGGMADTQYF. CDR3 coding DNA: TGTGCCAGCAGCTTAACCTGGGCAGGGGGCATGGCAGATACGCAGTATTTT. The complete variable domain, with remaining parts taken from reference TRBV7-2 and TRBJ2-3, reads GAGVSQSPSNKVTEKGKDVELRCDPISGHTALYWYRQSLGQGLEFLIYFQGNSAPDKSGLPSDRFSAERTGGSVSTLTIQRTQQEDSAVYLCASSLTWAGGMADTQYFGPGTRLTVL.

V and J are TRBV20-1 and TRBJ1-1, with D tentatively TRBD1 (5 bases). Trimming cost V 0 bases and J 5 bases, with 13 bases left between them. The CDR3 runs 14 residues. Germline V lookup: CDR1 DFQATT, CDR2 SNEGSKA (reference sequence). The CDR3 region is CSAREIAGGTEAFF. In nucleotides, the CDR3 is TGCAGTGCTAGAGAGATCGCTGGGGGGACTGAAGCTTTCTTT.

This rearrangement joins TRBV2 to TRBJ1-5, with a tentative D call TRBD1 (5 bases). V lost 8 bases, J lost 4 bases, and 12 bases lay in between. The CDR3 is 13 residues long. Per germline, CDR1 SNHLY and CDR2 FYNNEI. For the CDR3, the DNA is TGTGCCAGCGTCAGGGATGATAATCAGCCCCAGCATTTT. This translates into CASVRDDNQPQHF. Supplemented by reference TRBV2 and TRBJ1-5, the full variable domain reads EPEVTQTPSHQVTQMGQEVILRCVPISNHLYFYWYRQILGQKVEFLVSFYNNEISEKSEIFDDQFSVERPDGSNFTLKIRSTKLEDSAMYFCASVRDDNQPQHFGDGTRLSIL.

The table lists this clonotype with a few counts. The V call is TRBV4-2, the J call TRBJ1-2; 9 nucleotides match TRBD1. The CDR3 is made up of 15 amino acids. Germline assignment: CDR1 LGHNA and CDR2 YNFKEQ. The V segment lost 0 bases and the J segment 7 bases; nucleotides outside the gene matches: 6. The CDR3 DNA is TGTGCCAGCAGCCAAGATATGGGACAGGGCTTTGGCTACACCTTC. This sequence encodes CASSQDMGQGFGYTF.

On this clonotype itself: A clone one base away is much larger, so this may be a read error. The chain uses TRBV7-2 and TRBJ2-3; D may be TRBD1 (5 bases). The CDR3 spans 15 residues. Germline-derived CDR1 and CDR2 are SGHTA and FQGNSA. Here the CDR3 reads CANSLSVQGTDTQYF. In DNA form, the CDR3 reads TGTGCCAACAGCTTATCGGTTCAGGGAACAGATACGCAGTATTTT.

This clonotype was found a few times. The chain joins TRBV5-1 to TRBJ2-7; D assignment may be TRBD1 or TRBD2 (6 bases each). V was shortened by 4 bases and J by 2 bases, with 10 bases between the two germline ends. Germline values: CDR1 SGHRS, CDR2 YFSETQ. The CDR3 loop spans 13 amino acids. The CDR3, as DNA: TGCGCCAGCAGCGGAGGGGGGACCTACGAGCAGTACTTC. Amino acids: CASSGGGTYEQYF. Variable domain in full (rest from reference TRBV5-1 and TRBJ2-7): KAGVTQTPRYLIKTRGQQVTLSCSPISGHRSVSWYQQTPGQGLQFLFEYFSETQRNKGNFPGRFSGRQFSNSRSEMNVSTLELGDSALYLCASSGGGTYEQYFGPGTRLTVT.

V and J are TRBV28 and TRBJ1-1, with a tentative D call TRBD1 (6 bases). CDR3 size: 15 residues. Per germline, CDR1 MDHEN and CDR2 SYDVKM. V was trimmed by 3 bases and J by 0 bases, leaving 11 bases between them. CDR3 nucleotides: TGTGCCAGCAGTTTTACAGGGTCTATGAACACTGAAGCTTTCTTT. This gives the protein CASSFTGSMNTEAFF.

DNA for the CDR3: TGTGCCAGCAGCCCATCTCTAGCGGGGAACACAGATACGCAGTATTTT. Translation gives CASSPSLAGNTDTQYF. The chain links TRBV6-6 to TRBJ2-3, with TRBD2 matching 9 bases. CDR1 and CDR2 from the germline V gene are MNHNY and SVGAGI (reference sequence). This CDR3 comprises 16 residues. V trimming: 6 bases; J trimming: 2 bases; junction bases outside the gene matches: 9.

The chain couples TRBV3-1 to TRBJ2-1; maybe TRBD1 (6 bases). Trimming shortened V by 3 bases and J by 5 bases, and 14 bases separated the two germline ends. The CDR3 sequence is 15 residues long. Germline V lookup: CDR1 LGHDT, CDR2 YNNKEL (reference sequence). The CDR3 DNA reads TGTGCCAGCAGCCAGGAAGACAGGCCGGACAATGAGCAGTTCTTC. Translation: CASSQEDRPDNEQFF.